The 12 T cell receptor beta chains presented below share a single source sample, sequenced in a study of PD-L1 blockade in urothelial cancer. Using immunoSEQ multiplex PCR, the repertoire was profiled, and TCRdb retains in-frame clones only, with some absent. The table has about 30,000 clones, over 60% seen once; the top ten hold about 3.7%. Time point denoted: peripheral blood 6 weeks after treatment start. The sample in question was PBMCs, obtained around atezolizumab (anti-PD-L1) treatment. These receptors originate from a man in his 70s with urothelial cancer.

A few counts support this clone. The chain recombines TRBV2 with TRBJ2-2, with D uncertain. This CDR3 is 11 amino acids long. The germline V and J ends were trimmed by 8 bases and 5 bases, with 6 bases remaining between them. Germline loops: CDR1 SNHLY, CDR2 FYNNEI. CDR3 sequence: CASAKTGELFF. The CDR3 DNA follows: TGTGCCAGCGCTAAGACCGGGGAGCTGTTTTTT.

The rearrangement joins TRBV11-2 to TRBJ2-1; 7 bases agree with TRBD2. Trimming cost V 8 bases and J 4 bases; bases outside gene matches: 14. Germline V gives CDR1 SGHAT, CDR2 FQNNGV. The CDR3 spans 16 residues. The CDR3 here is CASGRDYTQTYNEQFF. Written as DNA, the CDR3 is TGTGCCAGCGGCCGGGACTACACCCAAACTTACAATGAGCAGTTCTTC.

The chain uses TRBV5-8 and TRBJ2-7; D is ambiguous. This CDR3 region has 12 residues. CDR1 and CDR2 (germline): SGHTS, YDEGEE. The V end was cut by 0 bases, the J end by 4 bases, with 5 bases between. CDR3 residues: CASSLVRYEQYF. As DNA, the CDR3 is TGTGCCAGCAGCTTGGTCCGTTACGAGCAGTACTTC.

The sample holds a few counts of this clone. This chain connects TRBV5-1 to TRBJ1-5; 7 positions match TRBD1. Trimming cost V 1 base and J 2 bases; bases outside gene matches: 18. Germline-derived CDR1 and CDR2 are SGHRS and YFSETQ. The CDR3 runs to 20 residues. CDR3 residues: CASSLYSATGPSVGNQPQHF. The CDR3 nucleotides are TGCGCCAGCAGCTTGTACTCGGCGACAGGGCCCTCGGTGGGCAATCAGCCCCAGCATTTT.

This clone was seen only a few times. The chain carries TRBV18 and TRBJ2-7, with TRBD2 identical over 8 bases. The CDR3 extends over 14 amino acids. With 4 bases clipped from V and 6 bases from J, the junction kept 8 bases outside the gene matches. The V gene's germline CDR1 is KGHSH and CDR2 LQKENI. The CDR3 sequence is CASSRWGSGTEQYF. DNA of the CDR3: TGTGCCAGCTCACGGTGGGGTAGCGGGACCGAGCAGTACTTC. Supplemented by reference TRBV18 and TRBJ2-7, the full variable domain reads NAGVMQNPRHLVRRRGQEARLRCSPMKGHSHVYWYRQLPEEGLKFMVYLQKENIIDESGMPKERFSAEFPKEGPSILRIQQVVRGDSAAYFCASSRWGSGTEQYFGPGTRLTVT.

The chain uses TRBV2 and TRBJ2-7; no firm D call. The CDR3 contains 13 residues. Germline V gene sequence: CDR1 SNHLY, CDR2 FYNNEI. The V end lost 6 bases, the J end lost 3 bases, and 12 bases lay between the germline ends. The CDR3 reads CASSLNTLYEQYF. CDR3 in DNA: TGTGCCAGCAGCCTCAATACTCTCTACGAGCAGTACTTC.

The gene calls are TRBV7-2 and TRBJ2-3; TRBD1 aligns across 7 bases. The CDR3 runs 18 residues. Germline V gene data show CDR1 as SGHTA and CDR2 as FQGNSA. V shed 2 bases, J shed 1 base, and the junction held 12 bases outside the gene matches. CDR3 protein: CASSLPRTGRFRTDTQYF. The CDR3 DNA follows: TGTGCCAGCAGCTTACCCAGGACAGGTCGATTTCGCACAGATACGCAGTATTTT.

The V call is TRBV7-8, the J call TRBJ2-1; 11 bases are a match to TRBD2. The CDR3 consists of 16 residues. V was clipped by 4 bases and J by 9 bases; unmatched bases: 11. The V gene's germline CDR1 is SGHVS and CDR2 FQNEAQ. The CDR3 DNA sequence: TGTGCCAGCAGCTCTAGGGTGTCTAGCGGGAGGAGTGAGCAGTTCTTC. As protein: CASSSRVSSGRSEQFF.

This clone has only one observation. CDR3 protein: CASSPPVGRGTYEQYF. The CDR3 nucleotides are TGTGCCAGCAGCCCCCCAGTAGGGCGGGGGACCTACGAGCAGTACTTC. The genes are TRBV7-2 and TRBJ2-7, with TRBD2 matching 7 bases. V shed 5 bases, J shed 2 bases, and the junction held 12 bases outside the gene matches. CDR1 and CDR2 (germline): SGHTA, FQGNSA. The CDR3 is 16 residues long.

The chain joins TRBV7-8 to TRBJ2-1, with 12 bases that match TRBD2. The CDR3 is made up of 16 amino acids. V shed 3 bases and J 6 bases; nucleotides not matched to a gene: 6. Germline CDR1 reads SGHVS; CDR2 reads FQNEAQ. DNA of the CDR3: TGTGCCAGCAGCTTCCCCCCTAGCGGGAGGGTCAATGAGCAGTTCTTC. The encoded protein is CASSFPPSGRVNEQFF.

The chain couples TRBV5-1 to TRBJ2-1; TRBD2 agrees at 10 bases. V shed 4 bases, J shed 0 bases, and the junction held 7 bases outside the gene matches. CDR3 length equals 17 residues. Germline assignment: CDR1 SGHRS and CDR2 YFSETQ. The CDR3 region has the DNA TGCGCCAGCAGCCCAGGACTAGCGGCCAGCTCCTACAATGAGCAGTTCTTC. Translated: CASSPGLAASSYNEQFF.

The chain joins TRBV4-1 to TRBJ1-5; 9 bases line up with TRBD1. J was trimmed by 7 bases and V by 7 bases; bases with no gene match: 8. Per germline, CDR1 MGHRA and CDR2 YSYEKL. The CDR3 extends over 14 amino acids. CDR3 protein: CASTKTGGLQPQHF. The DNA for the CDR3 is TGCGCCAGCACAAAGACAGGGGGTTTACAGCCCCAGCATTTT.